This T cell receptor beta chain was identified in a study of blood T cell repertoires in COVID-19. Study-level information: Samples came from the United States, Italy and Spain, spanning acute and convalescent COVID-19.

The V gene lost 6 bases and the J gene lost 1 base, with 12 bases spanning the gap. CDR1 and CDR2 from the germline V gene are WNHNN and SYGVQD (reference sequence). This CDR3 has 14 residues. In the original analysis: Amplified reference gene primers provided the basis for estimating nucleated cell counts. Here immunoSEQ multiplex PCR was the method, and the copy in TCRdb shows in-frame clones only, minus some. The D gene and trimming were derived from the DNA, and the V and J assignments and clone size from that table. The repertoire has 300,000 to 350,000 clones, approximately 84% of them found once; the top ten carry roughly 0.94%.

The sample comprised PBMCs or T cells enriched from blood (not recorded which). This receptor was identified in a woman in her 30s who had recovered from COVID-19. This chain connects TRBV10-1 to TRBJ1-1, with D perhaps TRBD1 (6 bases). CDR3 loop: CASREGHRNTEAFF. The DNA of the CDR3 is TGCGCCAGCAGAGAGGGACACCGGAACACTGAAGCTTTCTTT.